One sample yielded the 26 T cell receptor beta chains listed below, sequenced in a study of identical twins. One entry per CDR3 protein, called by TCRdb with MiXCR from the 5' RACE reads. Of approximately 220,000 distinct CDR3 sequences in the sample, 7.5% were seen once. These data also featured in a second study, about yellow fever vaccine responses in identical twins.

The sequencing sample was made of memory (CD45RO+) T cells sorted from blood. The receptors were sampled from a woman under 30 in good health.

The sample holds a few counts of this clonotype. The chain has TRBV7-2 and TRBJ2-7, with no clear D. CDR1 SGHTA and CDR2 FQGNSA come from the germline V gene. The CDR3 has 14 residues. The V end was cut by 1 base, the J end by 3 bases, with 10 bases between. The CDR3 region is CASSLGFQLYEQYF. The DNA for the CDR3 is TGTGCCAGCAGCTTAGGCTTTCAACTCTACGAGCAGTACTTC.

This clonotype was detected many times. The gene calls are TRBV29-1 and TRBJ2-7, with 10 nucleotides matching TRBD1. This CDR3 region has 18 residues. The V and J ends lost 1 base and 0 bases, in that order; junction bases with no gene match: 12. The germline CDR1 and CDR2 sequences are SQVTM and ANQGSEA. The CDR3 nucleotides are TGCAGCGTTGAAGGGCCGGGACAGGGGTGGGGAGGCTCCTACGAGCAGTACTTC. Protein: CSVEGPGQGWGGSYEQYF.

This clonotype was counted a few times. This chain links TRBV7-2 with TRBJ2-1; 7 nucleotides align to TRBD1. The CDR3 totals 15 residues. Germline loops: CDR1 SGHTA, CDR2 FQGNSA. V shed 1 base, J shed 7 bases, and the junction held 7 bases outside the gene matches. CDR3: CASSLGQGEWNEQFF. CDR3 sequence (DNA): TGTGCCAGCAGCTTAGGCCAGGGGGAGTGGAATGAGCAGTTCTTC.

The chain uses TRBV6-2 or TRBV6-3 and TRBJ2-5; 13 nucleotides agree with TRBD2. The germline V gene encodes CDR1 MNHEY and CDR2 SVGEGT. The length of the CDR3 is 16 residues. V lost 4 bases and J lost 1; bases outside the gene matches: 3. Here the CDR3 reads CASSSGLAGIQETQYF. The DNA for the CDR3 is TGTGCCAGCAGTTCGGGACTAGCGGGAATCCAAGAGACCCAGTACTTC.

This clonotype was seen repeatedly, ten times or more. This chain connects TRBV4-3 to TRBJ2-7; a possible D gene is TRBD2 (6 bases). The V end was cut by 0 bases, the J end by 3 bases, with 15 bases between. The CDR3 has 16 residues. Per the germline V gene, CDR1 is LGHNA and CDR2 is YSLEER. The CDR3 protein is CASSQDGGSGRYEQYF. The CDR3 nucleotides are TGCGCCAGCAGCCAAGATGGGGGGTCCGGGCGCTACGAGCAGTACTTC.

The table lists this clonotype with many counts. The genes are TRBV12-3 or TRBV12-4 and TRBJ2-7; no clear D. V was clipped by 2 bases and J by 6 bases, with 8 bases between them. CDR3 length: 12 amino acids. In DNA, the CDR3 is TGTGCCAGCAGTTTATATGTGGGCGAGCAGTACTTC. It codes for CASSLYVGEQYF.

Concerning this clonotype: One end of the junction does not line up with germline, which may come from a read error. The chain couples TRBV20-1 to TRBJ2-2; the match to TRBD2 covers 10 bases. The germline V gene has CDR1 DFQATT and CDR2 SNEGSKA (reference sequence). The CDR3 consists of 13 residues. The chain's CDR3 is CSPSGSLTGELFF. In nucleotides, the CDR3 is TGCAGTCCTAGCGGGAGTTTGACCGGGGAGCTGTTTTTT.

This clonotype was seen repeatedly, ten times or more. The chain employs TRBV12-3 or TRBV12-4 and TRBJ2-5; 8 nucleotides align to TRBD1. Trimming at V came to 3 bases and at J to 4 bases, leaving 10 bases not matched to a gene. The CDR3 extends over 16 amino acids. The CDR3 DNA is TGTGCCAGCAGTTTGGGACAGGTCGGGCCGCTAGAGACCCAGTACTTC. It encodes CASSLGQVGPLETQYF.

This clonotype was recorded at least ten times. This rearrangement joins TRBV20-1 to TRBJ2-3; 8 bases line up with TRBD2. The germline V gene encodes CDR1 DFQATT and CDR2 SNEGSKA (reference sequence). The junction had 16 bases not matched to a gene; V was cut back by 6 bases and J by 8 bases. This CDR3 has 15 residues. CDR3 in amino acids: CSARPGTRAFGTQYF. The DNA for the CDR3 is TGCAGTGCAAGGCCCGGGACTAGGGCCTTTGGTACGCAGTATTTT.

This clonotype was counted many times. The chain couples TRBV20-1 to TRBJ2-1; D is tentatively TRBD1 or TRBD2 (6 bases each). The ends were cut back, 6 bases at V and 0 bases at J, with 15 bases in the middle. CDR1 is DFQATT, CDR2 SNEGSKA, per germline (reference sequence). The CDR3 runs 15 residues. The CDR3 loop reads CSALTGLFSYNEQFF. CDR3 bases: TGCAGTGCCCTGACAGGACTATTCTCCTACAATGAGCAGTTCTTC.

This clonotype was seen more than once but under ten times. The gene calls are TRBV18 and TRBJ2-4; D not certain. Germline CDR1 is KGHSH and CDR2 is LQKENI. Trimming removed 0 bases from V and 2 bases from J, with 2 bases in between. The CDR3 extends over 13 amino acids. CDR3 coding DNA: TGTGCCAGCTCACCACCGACCAAAAACATTCAGTACTTC. Protein: CASSPPTKNIQYF.

This clonotype appeared many times. The V gene is TRBV12-3 or TRBV12-4, the J gene TRBJ2-1; 8 bases are a match to TRBD2. V was pared by 7 bases and J by 0 bases, with 5 bases of the junction left unmatched. The CDR3 sequence is 15 residues long. CDR3 residues: CASNRGGPSYNEQFF. CDR3 DNA: TGTGCCAGCAACCGCGGGGGGCCCTCCTACAATGAGCAGTTCTTC.

This clonotype has ten or more counts. The gene calls are TRBV7-6 and TRBJ2-4, with D perhaps TRBD1 (5 bases). Germline V CDR1 and CDR2: SGHVS, FNYEAQ. Trimming cost V 5 bases and J 0 bases, with 17 bases left between them. CDR3 length: 17 amino acids. The CDR3 DNA reads as TGTGCCAGCAGCCGGAACCCAGACAGACTAGCCAAAAACATTCAGTACTTC. This gives the protein CASSRNPDRLAKNIQYF.

This clonotype was recorded at least ten times. The CDR3 DNA follows: TGCAGTGCTAGTGGGACTAGCACAGATACGCAGTATTTT. Amino acid sequence: CSASGTSTDTQYF. V gene TRBV20-1 combines with J gene TRBJ2-3; D is perhaps TRBD2 (6 bases). CDR1 is DFQATT, CDR2 SNEGSKA, per germline (reference sequence). Trimming stripped 3 bases from V and 0 bases from J, with 7 bases between. The CDR3 is made up of 13 amino acids.

This clonotype occurred many times. The chain recombines TRBV20-1 with TRBJ2-5; the D call may be TRBD1 or TRBD2 (5 bases each). V shed 5 bases and J shed 2 bases, with 18 bases lying between them. Germline V gene data show CDR1 as DFQATT and CDR2 as SNEGSKA (reference sequence). The CDR3 runs 15 residues. The CDR3 protein is CSALDRLGGQETQYF. Here the CDR3 DNA reads TGCAGTGCTCTGGACCGACTTGGGGGTCAAGAGACCCAGTACTTC.

This clonotype has more than one count but fewer than ten. The CDR3 DNA reads TGCGCCAGCAGCCCTAAAGCGGGACCCCAAGAGACCCAGTACTTC. This sequence encodes CASSPKAGPQETQYF. This chain connects TRBV5-1 to TRBJ2-5; 7 bases line up with TRBD2. The V segment lost 4 bases and the J segment 1 base; nucleotides outside the gene matches: 7. Per the germline V gene, CDR1 is SGHRS and CDR2 is YFSETQ. The CDR3 covers 15 residues.

This sequence joins TRBV5-1 and TRBJ2-2, with D unclear. Germline CDR1 SGHRS, CDR2 YFSETQ. The CDR3 totals 20 residues. The ends were cut back, 0 bases at V and 7 bases at J, with 28 bases in the middle. Here the CDR3 reads CASSLAPGRTGWNKDGELFF. The DNA for the CDR3 is TGCGCCAGCAGCTTGGCCCCAGGACGAACTGGGTGGAATAAGGACGGGGAGCTGTTTTTT. Using reference TRBV5-1 and TRBJ2-2 for the parts outside the CDR3, the full variable domain is KAGVTQTPRYLIKTRGQQVTLSCSPISGHRSVSWYQQTPGQGLQFLFEYFSETQRNKGNFPGRFSGRQFSNSRSEMNVSTLELGDSALYLCASSLAPGRTGWNKDGELFFGEGSRLTVL.

The V call is TRBV18, the J call TRBJ2-5; possibly TRBD2 for D (6 bases). The V end was cut by 0 bases, the J end by 9 bases, with 8 bases between. This CDR3 is built from 12 residues. Germline V gene lookup returns CDR1 KGHSH and CDR2 LQKENI. CDR3 sequence (DNA): TGTGCCAGCTCACCACCGGGGGAGGCCCAGTACTTC. It codes for CASSPPGEAQYF.

The CDR3 reads CASSLGSASGSDEQFF. Written as DNA, the CDR3 is TGTGCCAGCAGCTTAGGATCGGCTAGCGGGTCGGATGAGCAGTTCTTC. The gene calls are TRBV7-6 and TRBJ2-1, with TRBD2 matching over 8 bases. Germline values: CDR1 SGHVS, CDR2 FNYEAQ. The trim removed 1 base at V and 8 bases at J, leaving 10 bases unmatched. CDR3 length: 16 residues.

The table lists this clonotype with a few counts. The chain combines TRBV27 with TRBJ2-7, with a weak D call TRBD1 (6 bases). V lost 5 bases, J lost 4 bases, and 15 bases lay in between. Per germline, CDR1 MNHEY and CDR2 SMNVEV (reference sequence). This CDR3 is 14 amino acids long. The CDR3 sequence: CASSGRGGFYEQYF. The CDR3 bases are TGTGCCAGCAGTGGCAGGGGCGGATTTTACGAGCAGTACTTC.

The J gene is TRBJ2-6, the V gene TRBV7-8; no clear D gene. CDR1 and CDR2 (germline): SGHVS, FQNEAQ. CDR3 length: 15 residues. V was pared by 4 bases and J by 0 bases, with 7 bases between. The CDR3 here is CASSSPRSGANVLTF. The CDR3 bases are TGTGCCAGCAGCTCTCCGCGCTCTGGGGCCAACGTCCTGACTTTC.

The table lists this clonotype with many counts. The chain uses TRBV6-1 and TRBJ1-1; unclear D gene. CDR3 length: 13 residues. Germline loops: CDR1 MNHNS, CDR2 SASEGT. The ends were cut back, 6 bases at V and 2 bases at J, with 10 bases in the middle. The CDR3 loop is CASRWTDNTEAFF. The CDR3 region has the DNA TGTGCCAGCAGATGGACGGATAACACTGAAGCTTTCTTT.

This clonotype was detected a few times. CDR3 region: CSVTGTSGRFPYEQYF. The DNA for the CDR3 is TGCAGCGTGACCGGGACTAGCGGGAGATTCCCCTACGAGCAGTACTTC. V and J are TRBV29-1 and TRBJ2-7, with TRBD2 identical over 14 bases. This CDR3 contains 16 residues. J lost 2 bases, V lost 6 bases, and 9 bases had no gene match. Germline V lookup: CDR1 SQVTM, CDR2 ANQGSEA.

This clonotype was counted only a few times. The V gene is TRBV28, the J gene TRBJ2-2; 10 nucleotides match TRBD1. Losses at the gene ends were 3 bases for V and 6 bases for J; bases not matched to a gene: 4. This CDR3 is built from 15 residues. Germline CDR1 is MDHEN and CDR2 is SYDVKM. Written as DNA, the CDR3 is TGTGCCAGCAGTTTTACCGGACAGGGGGCCGGGGAGCTGTTTTTT. It translates to CASSFTGQGAGELFF.

The chain combines TRBV5-6 with TRBJ2-1, with D maybe TRBD1 (6 bases). CDR1 SGHDT and CDR2 YYEEEE come from the germline V gene. The CDR3 extends over 15 amino acids. V was clipped by 0 bases and J by 3 bases, with 10 bases between them. The CDR3 region is CASSLVQGFYNEQFF. CDR3 sequence (DNA): TGTGCCAGCAGCTTGGTACAGGGTTTCTACAATGAGCAGTTCTTC.

A note on this clonotype: The junction departs from germline at one end; a sequencing error may be responsible. The chain links TRBV7-7 to TRBJ2-5; D unclear. The germline gives CDR1 SSHAT, CDR2 FNYEAQ (reference sequence). The CDR3 totals 14 residues. The CDR3, as DNA: TGTGCTAGCAGCTTAGGGCGGACCCAAGAGACCCAGTACTTC. Translated, it gives CASSLGRTQETQYF.